This paragraph covers one T cell receptor (beta chain) sequence. Its specificity is unknown. Sample-barcoded 5' priming and a J-beta primer mix drove a second PCR of about 7 to 12 cycles. Each cDNA was tagged by a template-switch adaptor containing 12 random nucleotides. TCRdb ran MiXCR on the 5' RACE reads and lists one entry per CDR3 protein. The sample shows about 1.1 million distinct CDR3 sequences, less than 45% of them seen only once. In germline, CDR1 is SQVTM, CDR2 ANQGSEA. The V segment lost 5 bases and the J segment 5 bases; nucleotides outside the gene matches: 9. This CDR3 comprises 14 residues. Researchers isolated at least 6.5 million PBMCs per sample. The sample originates from a study of blood T cells in healthy people across ages. Overall study findings and caveats: Fewer expanded clones and more diversity marked long-lived versus aged donors. Roughly linear declines in TCR beta diversity per million T cells occurred with age.

The clonotype comes from a man between 18 and 29 years old in good health. The specimen sequenced was blood. V and J are TRBV29-1 and TRBJ2-5; 9 bases line up with TRBD1. CDR3 protein: CSVLRDREFETQYF. As DNA, the CDR3 is TGCAGCGTTCTAAGGGACAGGGAGTTCGAGACCCAGTACTTC.